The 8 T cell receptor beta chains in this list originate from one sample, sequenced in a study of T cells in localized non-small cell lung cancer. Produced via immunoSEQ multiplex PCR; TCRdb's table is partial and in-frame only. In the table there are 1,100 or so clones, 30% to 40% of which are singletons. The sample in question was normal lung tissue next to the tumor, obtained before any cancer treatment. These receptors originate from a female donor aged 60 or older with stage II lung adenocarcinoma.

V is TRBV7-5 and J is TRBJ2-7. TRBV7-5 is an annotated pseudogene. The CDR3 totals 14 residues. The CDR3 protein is CASTQGGVTYEQYF. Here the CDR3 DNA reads TGTGCCAGCACCCAGGGGGGGGTCACCTACGAGCAGTACTTC.

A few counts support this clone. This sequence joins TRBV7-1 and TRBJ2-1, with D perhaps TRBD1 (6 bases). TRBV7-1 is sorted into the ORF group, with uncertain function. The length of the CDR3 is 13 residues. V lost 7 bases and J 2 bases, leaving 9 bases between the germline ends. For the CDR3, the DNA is TGTGCCAGCAACCGACAGGCCTACAATGAGCAGTTCTTC. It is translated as CASNRQAYNEQFF.

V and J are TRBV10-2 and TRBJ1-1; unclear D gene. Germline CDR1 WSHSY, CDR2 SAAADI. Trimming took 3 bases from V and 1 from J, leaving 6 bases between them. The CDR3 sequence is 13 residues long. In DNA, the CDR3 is TGCGCCAGCAGTGATGCAGCGAACACTGAAGCTTTCTTT. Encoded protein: CASSDAANTEAFF.

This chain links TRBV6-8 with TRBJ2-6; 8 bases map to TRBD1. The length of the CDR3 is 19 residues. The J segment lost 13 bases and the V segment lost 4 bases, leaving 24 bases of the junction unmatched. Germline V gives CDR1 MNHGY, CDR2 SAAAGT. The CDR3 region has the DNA TGTGCCAGCAGTTCGCAGCCGACATCAGGGGGCGGTAATCGAAGGGTCCTGACTTTC. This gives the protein CASSSQPTSGGGNRRVLTF.

The CDR3: CATRQGRTEAFF. The CDR3, as DNA: TGTGCCACCAGACAGGGGAGGACTGAAGCTTTCTTT. This chain connects TRBV19 to TRBJ1-1, with 8 positions matching TRBD1. V was pared by 10 bases and J by 5 bases, with 6 bases of the junction left unmatched. The CDR3 has 12 amino acids. The germline V gene has CDR1 LNHDA and CDR2 SQIVND (reference sequence).

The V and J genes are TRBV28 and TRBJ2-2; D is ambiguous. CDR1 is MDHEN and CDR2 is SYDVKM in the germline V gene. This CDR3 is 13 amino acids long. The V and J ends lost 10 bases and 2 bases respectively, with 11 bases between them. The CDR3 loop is CAIPDGNTGELFF. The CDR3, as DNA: TGTGCCATCCCGGACGGCAACACCGGGGAGCTGTTTTTT.

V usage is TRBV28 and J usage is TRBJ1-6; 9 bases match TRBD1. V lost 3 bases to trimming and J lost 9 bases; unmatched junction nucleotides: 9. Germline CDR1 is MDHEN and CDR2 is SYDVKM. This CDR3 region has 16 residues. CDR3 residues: CASSLLRDRVGSPLHF. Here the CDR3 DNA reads TGTGCCAGCAGTTTGCTACGGGACAGGGTGGGTTCACCCCTCCACTTT.

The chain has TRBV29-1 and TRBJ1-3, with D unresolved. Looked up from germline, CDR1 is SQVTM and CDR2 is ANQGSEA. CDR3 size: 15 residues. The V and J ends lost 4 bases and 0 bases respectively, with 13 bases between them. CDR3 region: CSVVSVAGSGNTIYF. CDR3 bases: TGCAGCGTTGTTTCTGTCGCGGGCTCTGGAAACACCATATATTTT.